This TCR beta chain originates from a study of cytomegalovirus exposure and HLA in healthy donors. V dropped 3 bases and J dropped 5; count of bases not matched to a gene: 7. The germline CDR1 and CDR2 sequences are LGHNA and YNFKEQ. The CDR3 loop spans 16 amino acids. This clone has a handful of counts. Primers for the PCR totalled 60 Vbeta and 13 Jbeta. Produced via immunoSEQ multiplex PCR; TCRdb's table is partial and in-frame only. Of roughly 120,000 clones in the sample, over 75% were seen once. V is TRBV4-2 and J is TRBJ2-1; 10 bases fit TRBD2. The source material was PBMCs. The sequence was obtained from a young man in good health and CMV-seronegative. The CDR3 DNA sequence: TGTGCCAGCAGCCAGGTACTAGCGGGAAGTGACAATGAGCAGTTCTTC. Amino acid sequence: CASSQVLAGSDNEQFF.